The following is a T cell receptor (beta chain) sequence with its context. Its antigen is currently unknown. CDR1 is LNHDA and CDR2 is SQIVND in the germline V gene (reference sequence). Between the trimmed V and J ends, which lost 3 bases and 7 bases, there was a span of 9 bases. The CDR3 length is 12 residues. These data come from a study of radiation and T cells in renal cell carcinoma. Points from the study as a whole: From baseline, blood top tumor clonotypes peaked at 2 weeks post-radiation.

Assay: immunoSEQ multiplex PCR; the TCRdb copy retains only in-frame clones and omits some. The profile shows some 97,000 clones, approximately 82% of them singletons. Specified time point: blood 4 weeks post-SBRT, at nephrectomy. The treatment was: 15 Gy SBRT to primary tumor, nephrectomy 4 weeks later. Nephrectomy followed 15 Gy stereotactic body radiation by 4 weeks. The chain links TRBV19 to TRBJ2-5; possible D gene TRBD2, 5 bases. Specimen: blood, collected from a patient whose treatment included radiotherapy and nephrectomy. The receptor's source is a man aged 55 to 70 with renal cell carcinoma. CDR3 sequence: CASSINRGTQYF. The CDR3, as DNA: TGTGCCAGTAGTATCAATCGGGGGACCCAGTACTTC.